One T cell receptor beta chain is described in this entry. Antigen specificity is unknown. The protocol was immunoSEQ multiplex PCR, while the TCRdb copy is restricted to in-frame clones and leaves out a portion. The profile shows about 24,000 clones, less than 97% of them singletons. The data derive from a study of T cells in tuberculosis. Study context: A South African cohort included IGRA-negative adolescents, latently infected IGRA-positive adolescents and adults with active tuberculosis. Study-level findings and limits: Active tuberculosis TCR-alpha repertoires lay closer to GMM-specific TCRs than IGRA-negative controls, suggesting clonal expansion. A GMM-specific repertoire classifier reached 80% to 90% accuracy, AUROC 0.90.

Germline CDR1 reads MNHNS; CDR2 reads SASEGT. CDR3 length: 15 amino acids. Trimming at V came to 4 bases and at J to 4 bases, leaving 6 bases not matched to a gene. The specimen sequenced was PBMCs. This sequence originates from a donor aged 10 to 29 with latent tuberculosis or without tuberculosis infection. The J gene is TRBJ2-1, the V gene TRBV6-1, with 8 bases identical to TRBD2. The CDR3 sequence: CASSALAGTYNEQFF. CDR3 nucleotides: TGTGCCAGCAGTGCCTTAGCGGGGACATACAATGAGCAGTTCTTC.